The sequence of this TCR beta chain was determined in a study of T-cell memory formation after mild COVID-19. Study results and limitations: Researchers report contracting CD4+ clones mostly in CM and EM, with CD8+ clones in EMRA.

After removal of 1 base from V and 14 bases from J, the junction contained 11 bases not matched to a gene. This CDR3 comprises 13 residues. Germline V gene data show CDR1 as DFQATT and CDR2 as SNEGSKA (reference sequence). TCR alpha and TCR beta cDNA libraries with sample barcodes and UMIs came from 5'RACE using constant-segment primers. TCRdb re-derived calls from the 5' RACE reads in MiXCR, one entry per CDR3 protein. The sample records hundreds of thousands of distinct CDR3 sequences, around an eighth being singletons. This clonotype was counted only a few times. Antigen unknown. The sample was PBMCs or a T cell subset sorted from them (not recorded which). The gene calls are TRBV20-1 and TRBJ2-4, with TRBD2 identical over 7 bases. The TCR sequence derives from a man younger than 30 who had mild COVID-19 (a few samples of this study predate the infection). Cell type and time point are not known. The CDR3 loop reads CSARVRVAGREYF. As DNA, the CDR3 is TGCAGTGCTAGAGTGCGAGTAGCAGGGAGGGAGTACTTC.